These 22 T cell receptor beta chains were sequenced from one sample in a study of CD4 T cells in relation to SARS-CoV-2 and coronaviruses (dated by TCRdb to about 2021). The library was built by means of the immunoSEQ multiplex PCR assay. Drawn from immuneACCESS, this table holds only the in-frame rearrangements with V and J called that TCRdb kept. Clones are partly lost; checked studies trace under half to an unresolved V gene and leave the rest unexplained. Counted in this sample were 20,000 to 30,000 clones; around three quarters of them appeared once. The ten largest account for about 10% of the sample. These TCRs are of unknown antigen specificity. CD4+ T cells from unexposed donors were collected before the COVID-19 pandemic (2011-2018). The EasySep CD4+ T cell isolation kit was used to isolate CD4+ T cells once the cultures had run for about 10 days. The specimen was CD4+ T cells from PBMCs, cultured in vitro. The origin of the receptors is a human donor in good health.

By sample share, this clone is medium-sized. V is TRBV4-3 and J is TRBJ2-1; tentatively, D is TRBD1 (5 bases). V lost 4 bases to trimming and J lost 4 bases, with 11 bases between them. CDR3 length: 14 residues. The V gene's germline CDR1 is LGHNA and CDR2 YSLEER. In DNA, the CDR3 is TGCGCCAGCAGCCTGGAGACAGCGTACAATGAGCAGTTCTTC. It codes for CASSLETAYNEQFF.

This clone was counted only a few times. This rearrangement joins TRBV30 to TRBJ2-7; TRBD2 matches at 8 bases. V gave up 2 bases and J gave up 5 bases; unmatched junction bases: 5. Germline loops: CDR1 GTSNPN, CDR2 SVGIG (reference sequence). The CDR3 runs to 13 residues. The CDR3 is CAWSSSGRDEQYF. The CDR3 region has the DNA TGTGCCTGGAGTTCCAGCGGGAGAGACGAGCAGTACTTC.

This chain joins TRBV29-1 and TRBJ1-5, with TRBD1 as a possible D gene (5 bases). V was clipped by 3 bases and J by 5 bases, with 8 bases between them. The CDR3 consists of 12 residues. Looked up from germline, CDR1 is SQVTM and CDR2 is ANQGSEA. Written as DNA, the CDR3 is TGCAGCGTTGATCAGGGCGATCAGCCCCAGCATTTT. Protein product: CSVDQGDQPQHF.

This chain joins TRBV4-3 and TRBJ1-5; TRBD1 might be the D (5 bases). Germline CDR1 LGHNA, CDR2 YSLEER. The length of the CDR3 is 17 residues. Trimming removed 0 bases at V and 0 bases at J, with 12 bases between. CDR3 in amino acids: CASSQDTGGHSNQPQHF. The CDR3 nucleotides read TGCGCCAGCAGCCAAGATACCGGGGGTCATAGCAATCAGCCCCAGCATTTT.

The chain recombines TRBV19 with TRBJ2-5, with 8 bases aligning to TRBD2. Germline assignment: CDR1 LNHDA and CDR2 SQIVND (reference sequence). This CDR3 spans 15 amino acids. The trim removed 10 bases at V and 4 bases at J, leaving 14 bases unmatched. CDR3 sequence (DNA): TGTGCCACCCGGGATAGCGGGATCTCCTCAGAGACCCAGTACTTC. It translates to CATRDSGISSETQYF.

J is TRBJ1-1 and V is TRBV5-1; tentatively, D is TRBD1 (6 bases). CDR1 is SGHRS, CDR2 YFSETQ, per germline. This CDR3 region has 12 residues. V gave up 7 bases and J gave up 7 bases, with 14 bases separating them. The DNA of the CDR3 is TGCGCCAGCTCCATTATGGACAGTGAAGCTTTCTTT. Protein product: CASSIMDSEAFF.

V usage is TRBV13 and J usage is TRBJ2-5; 8 bases are a match to TRBD2. The germline gives CDR1 PRHDT, CDR2 FYEKMQ (reference sequence). J was trimmed by 2 bases and V by 0 bases; bases with no gene match: 2. The CDR3 spans 15 residues. This CDR3 is CASSLGRGAQETQYF. The DNA for the CDR3 is TGTGCCAGCAGCTTAGGGCGGGGGGCACAAGAGACCCAGTACTTC. The variable domain in full, with the rest retrieved from reference TRBV13 and TRBJ2-5, is AAGVIQSPRHLIKEKRETATLKCYPIPRHDTVYWYQQGPGQDPQFLISFYEKMQSDKGSIPDRFSAQQFSDYHSELNMSSLELGDSALYFCASSLGRGAQETQYFGPGTRLLVL.

This clone was observed a handful of times. The gene calls are TRBV2 and TRBJ1-6; a weak D match, TRBD1 (5 bases). Germline CDR1 and CDR2: SNHLY and FYNNEI. The CDR3 has 15 amino acids. The germline V and J ends were trimmed by 5 bases and 13 bases, with 21 bases remaining between them. The CDR3 reads CASSLTEPPLSPLHF. The DNA of the CDR3 is TGTGCCAGCAGTCTGACAGAGCCACCCCTCTCCCCCCTCCACTTT.

This rearrangement joins TRBV7-7 to TRBJ2-5; D may be TRBD1 (5 bases). Germline V gene data show CDR1 as SSHAT and CDR2 as FNYEAQ (reference sequence). V was shortened by 8 bases and J by 0 bases, with 19 bases between the two germline ends. CDR3 length: 16 residues. The CDR3 spells CASGLGVAGHQETQYF. CDR3 DNA sequence: TGTGCCAGCGGCCTAGGGGTTGCAGGCCACCAAGAGACCCAGTACTTC.

The chain is built from TRBV6-1 and TRBJ1-2; 10 bases line up with TRBD1. V lost 4 bases to trimming and J lost 5 bases; unmatched junction nucleotides: 10. This CDR3 has 16 amino acids. Germline CDR1 and CDR2: MNHNS and SASEGT. This CDR3 is CASSGVDRGPLYGYTF. For the CDR3, the DNA is TGTGCCAGCAGTGGTGTTGACAGGGGGCCCCTTTATGGCTACACCTTC.

J is TRBJ1-4 and V is TRBV3-1 (or the pseudogene TRBV3-2), with D perhaps TRBD1 (6 bases). V was trimmed by 1 base and J by 6 bases, leaving 12 bases between them. In germline, CDR1 is LGHDT, CDR2 YNNKEL (reference sequence). CDR3 size: 15 residues. CDR3 sequence: CASSQGSTGYEKLFF. DNA of the CDR3: TGTGCCAGCAGCCAAGGGAGTACAGGGTATGAAAAACTGTTTTTT.

V is TRBV6-2 or TRBV6-3 and J is TRBJ2-7, with D unresolved. Germline CDR1 is MNHEY and CDR2 is SVGEGT. Trimming left V 0 bases short and J 3 bases short, with 9 bases between. CDR3 length equals 14 residues. As DNA, the CDR3 is TGTGCCAGCAGTTACTCTGCCGGAGACTACGAGCAGTACTTC. It encodes CASSYSAGDYEQYF.

The V call is TRBV2, the J call TRBJ2-7, with 9 bases lining up with TRBD2. The V segment lost 3 bases and the J segment 1 base; nucleotides outside the gene matches: 4. Germline CDR1 reads SNHLY; CDR2 reads FYNNEI. The CDR3 is 15 residues long. For the CDR3, the DNA is TGTGCCAGCAGTGAGGCTAGCGGGAAGTCCTACGAGCAGTACTTC. Amino acids: CASSEASGKSYEQYF.

CDR3 residues: CASSMGGTEAFF. The CDR3 DNA reads TGTGCCAGCAGTATGGGGGGGACTGAAGCTTTCTTT. The chain recombines TRBV6-2 or TRBV6-3 with TRBJ1-1; the D gene is possibly TRBD1 (5 bases). The CDR3 runs 12 residues. Trimming pared 5 bases from V and 5 bases from J, leaving 9 bases between. Germline CDR1 reads MNHEY; CDR2 reads SVGEGT.

V is TRBV5-4 and J is TRBJ1-6; TRBD1 matches 7 bases. This CDR3 contains 16 residues. J lost 8 bases, V lost 4 bases, and 12 bases had no gene match. Germline V gene sequence: CDR1 SGHNT, CDR2 YYREEE (reference sequence). CDR3 residues: CASSNTGVVVDSPLHF. For the CDR3, the DNA is TGTGCCAGCAGCAACACAGGGGTAGTAGTGGATTCACCCCTCCACTTT.

This chain uses TRBV11-2 with TRBJ2-1, with 11 bases aligning to TRBD2. This CDR3 has 15 amino acids. The junction had 2 bases not matched to a gene; V was cut back by 4 bases and J by 3 bases. Germline-derived CDR1 and CDR2 are SGHAT and FQNNGV. In DNA form, the CDR3 reads TGTGCCAGCAGCTCTAGCGGGGGGCACTACAATGAGCAGTTCTTC. This codes for CASSSSGGHYNEQFF. The full variable domain, completed using reference TRBV11-2 and TRBJ2-1, is EAGVAQSPRYKIIEKRQSVAFWCNPISGHATLYWYQQILGQGPKLLIQFQNNGVVDDSQLPKDRFSAERLKGVDSTLKIQPAKLEDSAVYLCASSSSGGHYNEQFFGPGTRLTVL.

The chain recombines TRBV5-1 with TRBJ1-1; D call uncertain. The CDR3 is 15 residues long. The germline gives CDR1 SGHRS, CDR2 YFSETQ. The V end lost 0 bases, the J end lost 3 bases, and 12 bases lay between the germline ends. DNA for the CDR3: TGCGCCAGCAGCTTGGAACTACTCGGGGACACTGAAGCTTTCTTT. This gives the protein CASSLELLGDTEAFF.

The chain couples TRBV4-1 to TRBJ2-2, with D possibly being TRBD1 (6 bases). CDR1 is MGHRA and CDR2 is YSYEKL in the germline V gene. Trimming took off 4 bases at V and 2 bases at J, with 11 bases between the two ends. The CDR3 contains 15 residues. The CDR3 DNA sequence: TGCGCCAGCAGCCTCCGGACAGACAACACCGGGGAGCTGTTTTTT. Translation: CASSLRTDNTGELFF.

The chain carries TRBV2 and TRBJ1-2; D may be TRBD1 (6 bases). Germline CDR1 SNHLY, CDR2 FYNNEI. With 2 bases removed from V and 8 bases from J, the gap between germline ends came to 12 bases. The CDR3 consists of 13 residues. The CDR3 protein is CASSEQSQGGYTF. CDR3 bases: TGTGCCAGCAGTGAACAGAGCCAGGGGGGCTACACCTTC.

The chain uses TRBV19 and TRBJ1-1; D is uncertain. Germline CDR1 LNHDA, CDR2 SQIVND (reference sequence). This CDR3 spans 13 amino acids. The ends were cut back, 7 bases at V and 6 bases at J, with 15 bases in the middle. The CDR3 sequence is CASTQGRISEAFF. CDR3 coding DNA: TGTGCCAGTACCCAAGGGAGGATATCTGAAGCTTTCTTT.

The sample holds a few counts of this clone. The genes are TRBV20-1 and TRBJ2-7, with unresolved D. V was clipped by 3 bases and J by 2 bases, with 11 bases between them. The CDR3 totals 13 residues. Per the germline V gene, CDR1 is DFQATT and CDR2 is SNEGSKA (reference sequence). The CDR3 region is CSASGPRAYEQYF. CDR3 DNA: TGCAGTGCTAGTGGGCCTAGAGCCTACGAGCAGTACTTC.

In DNA, the CDR3 is TGTGCCAGCAGTGAATCAGGGGCCGGAGGGGACTACACCTTC. Its protein is CASSESGAGGDYTF. The chain has TRBV6-4 and TRBJ1-2; a weak D match, TRBD1 (6 bases). Germline V gene lookup returns CDR1 MRHNA and CDR2 SNTAGT. CDR3 length equals 14 residues. Deletions cut 3 bases from V and 10 bases from J, with 18 bases between.